Reported below is one T cell receptor (beta chain). This specimen comes from a study of cytomegalovirus exposure and HLA in healthy donors. The germline V gene has CDR1 SGDLS and CDR2 YYNGEE. V was cut by 4 bases and J by 4 bases, with 14 bases left in between. CDR3 length equals 14 residues. A multiplex PCR was run with 60 Vbeta primers and 13 Jbeta primers. This table comes from immunoSEQ multiplex PCR, and its TCRdb copy is limited to in-frame clones, with some not included. The data show 150,000 to 200,000 clones, with around 72% seen just once and approximately 7% held by the top ten. This receptor was obtained from a woman aged 40 to 50 in good health and CMV-seropositive. This chain connects TRBV9 to TRBJ1-2; tentatively, D is TRBD1 (5 bases). The sequencing sample was made of PBMCs. The CDR3 region has the DNA TGTGCCAGCAGCCCCGACAGTAAACGCTATGGCTACACCTTC. It translates to CASSPDSKRYGYTF.